Below are 27 T cell receptor beta chains sequenced from a single sample in a study of blood T cell repertoires in COVID-19. The repertoire was sequenced with immunoSEQ multiplex PCR; TCRdb's copy has only in-frame clones and lacks some. The table lists some 400,000 clones, 85% to 90% of them singletons. Input material: peripheral blood. The receptors shown here come from a human donor in a cohort sampled during active COVID-19.

The chain links TRBV11-2 to TRBJ2-5, with TRBD2 matching over 12 bases. Germline CDR1 is SGHAT and CDR2 is FQNNGV. The ends lost 3 bases at V and 2 bases at J; junction bases unmatched: 7. The CDR3 totals 17 residues. CDR3 sequence: CASSFGLTSGSQETQYF. Here the CDR3 DNA reads TGTGCCAGCAGCTTCGGTCTGACTAGCGGGAGTCAAGAGACCCAGTACTTC.

This chain joins TRBV6-1 and TRBJ2-1; 7 nucleotides agree with TRBD1. J was trimmed by 0 bases and V by 1 base; bases with no gene match: 3. Germline V gene lookup returns CDR1 MNHNS and CDR2 SASEGT. The CDR3 covers 16 residues. The CDR3 loop is CASSEDGTASYNEQFF. The CDR3 nucleotides are TGTGCCAGCAGTGAAGACGGGACAGCCTCCTACAATGAGCAGTTCTTC.

CDR3 amino acids: CAIIAVGGPSYEQYF. CDR3 DNA sequence: TGTGCCATCATTGCTGTCGGGGGACCATCGTACGAGCAGTACTTC. This rearrangement joins TRBV10-3 to TRBJ2-7, with D perhaps TRBD2 (6 bases). V was trimmed by 7 bases and J by 4 bases, leaving 20 bases between them. The CDR3 length is 15 residues. CDR1 ENHRY and CDR2 SYGVKD come from the germline V gene.

The gene calls are TRBV24-1 and TRBJ2-5; D may be TRBD2 (5 bases). The CDR3 contains 13 residues. The germline CDR1 and CDR2 sequences are KGHDR and SFDVKD. V lost 1 base to trimming and J lost 4 bases, with 6 bases between them. CDR3 DNA sequence: TGTGCCACCAGTGATTTCCGGGGAGAGACCCAGTACTTC. Protein sequence: CATSDFRGETQYF.

This chain uses TRBV9 with TRBJ2-3; 7 bases match TRBD2. V lost 3 bases and J lost 4; bases outside the gene matches: 11. Germline V gene lookup returns CDR1 SGDLS and CDR2 YYNGEE. The CDR3 has 16 residues. The CDR3 nucleotides are TGTGCCAGCAGCGGAAACTTTGGCGGGAGCGCAGATACGCAGTATTTT. Encoded protein: CASSGNFGGSADTQYF.

The chain combines TRBV20-1 with TRBJ1-5; TRBD1 matches at 9 bases. The length of the CDR3 is 15 residues. Germline values: CDR1 DFQATT, CDR2 SNEGSKA (reference sequence). Germline trimming cut 3 bases from V and 5 bases from J; bases unmatched to any gene: 8. The CDR3 region has the DNA TGCAGTGCTAGTGCATCGGGACAGGGCGATCAGCCCCAGCATTTT. Translated, it gives CSASASGQGDQPQHF.

The chain combines TRBV2 with TRBJ2-3; 9 bases agree with TRBD2. This CDR3 region has 15 residues. Per germline, CDR1 SNHLY and CDR2 FYNNEI. J gave up 5 bases and V 5 bases, and 8 bases lay outside the gene matches. The CDR3 coding sequence is TGTGCCAGCAGTCCACCTAGCGGGGTTAGAGATACGCAGTATTTT. This translates into CASSPPSGVRDTQYF.

The CDR3 region has the DNA TGTGCCAGTAGCTCAGGTTTTCGCTACGAGCAGTACTTC. Amino acid sequence: CASSSGFRYEQYF. The chain carries TRBV19 and TRBJ2-7, with no clear D. Trimming stripped 6 bases from V and 3 bases from J, with 12 bases between. The germline CDR1 and CDR2 sequences are LNHDA and SQIVND (reference sequence). The CDR3 extends over 13 amino acids.

This clone was recorded once. J is TRBJ2-2 and V is TRBV19, with D possibly being TRBD1 (8 bases). V was shortened by 6 bases and J by 6 bases, with 20 bases between the two germline ends. The CDR3 spans 16 residues. Germline V lookup: CDR1 LNHDA, CDR2 SQIVND (reference sequence). DNA for the CDR3: TGTGCCAGTAGCATGGGGCAGGGGGCGGGGGCCGGGGAGCTGTTTTTT. As protein: CASSMGQGAGAGELFF.

The gene calls are TRBV7-9 and TRBJ2-7; TRBD1 aligns across 9 bases. The germline V gene has CDR1 SEHNR and CDR2 FQNEAQ (reference sequence). V lost 5 bases, J lost 6 bases, and 11 bases stayed unmatched. The CDR3 runs 15 residues. CDR3 nucleotides: TGTGCCAGCAGCCCCGGGGGACAGGGAATAGGCGAGCAGTACTTC. It encodes CASSPGGQGIGEQYF. The variable domain in full, with the rest retrieved from reference TRBV7-9 and TRBJ2-7, is DTGVSQNPRHKITKRGQNVTFRCDPISEHNRLYWYRQTLGQGPEFLTYFQNEAQLEKSRLLSDRFSAERPKGSFSTLEIQRTEQGDSAMYLCASSPGGQGIGEQYFGPGTRLTVT.

This clone was seen only a few times. The rearrangement links TRBV18 to TRBJ2-7; D may be TRBD1 (5 bases). The CDR3 contains 12 residues. With 2 bases removed from V and 5 bases from J, the gap between germline ends came to 7 bases. CDR1 is KGHSH and CDR2 is LQKENI in the germline V gene. The CDR3 loop is CASSPDSNEQYF. The CDR3 DNA is TGTGCCAGCTCACCAGACAGCAACGAGCAGTACTTC.

J is TRBJ2-3 and V is TRBV6-2 or TRBV6-3; the match to TRBD1 covers 7 bases. Germline V gene sequence: CDR1 MNHEY, CDR2 SVGEGT. V shed 5 bases, J shed 0 bases, and the junction held 5 bases outside the gene matches. The CDR3 covers 15 residues. The CDR3 here is CASSTGTVSTDTQYF. The CDR3 bases are TGTGCCAGCAGTACCGGGACAGTGAGCACAGATACGCAGTATTTT.

This chain links TRBV10-3 with TRBJ2-1; TRBD2 matches at 8 bases. The ends lost 7 bases at V and 7 bases at J; junction bases unmatched: 9. This CDR3 spans 14 amino acids. Germline loops: CDR1 ENHRY, CDR2 SYGVKD. The DNA of the CDR3 is TGTGCCATCACGGACGGGGGGGGCTGGAATGAGCAGTTCTTC. As protein: CAITDGGGWNEQFF.

CDR3 in DNA: TGTGCCAGCAGCTTTAAAGGTGAGGTAAACACTGAAGCTTTCTTT. Translation gives CASSFKGEVNTEAFF. The chain couples TRBV5-6 to TRBJ1-1; D is ambiguous. V gave up 2 bases and J gave up 2 bases, with 13 bases separating them. Germline V gene lookup returns CDR1 SGHDT and CDR2 YYEEEE. The CDR3 extends over 15 amino acids. Based on the CDR3 plus reference TRBV5-6 and TRBJ1-1, the full variable domain is DAGVTQSPTHLIKTRGQQVTLRCSPKSGHDTVSWYQQALGQGPQFIFQYYEEEERQRGNFPDRFSGHQFPNYSSELNVNALLLGDSALYLCASSFKGEVNTEAFFGQGTRLTVV.

The V and J genes are TRBV30 and TRBJ1-1, with D hard to call. Per germline, CDR1 GTSNPN and CDR2 SVGIG (reference sequence). V shed 2 bases and J shed 1 base, with 11 bases lying between them. The CDR3 has 14 amino acids. CDR3 sequence: CAWSPWLANTEAFF. CDR3 nucleotides: TGTGCCTGGAGTCCTTGGCTAGCGAACACTGAAGCTTTCTTT.

This chain links TRBV6-2 or TRBV6-3 with TRBJ1-2; D is unclear. Trimming stripped 6 bases from V and 3 bases from J, with 11 bases between. CDR1 is MNHEY, CDR2 SVGEGT, per germline. CDR3 length equals 13 residues. CDR3 region: CASSKDNDYGYTF. DNA for the CDR3: TGTGCCAGCAGCAAAGACAACGACTATGGCTACACCTTC.

In its sample, this clone was seen a few times. The chain links TRBV10-3 to TRBJ1-1; D perhaps matches TRBD1 (5 bases). Trimming shortened V by 2 bases and J by 2 bases, and 12 bases separated the two germline ends. CDR1 is ENHRY, CDR2 SYGVKD, per germline. The CDR3 spans 15 residues. The CDR3 DNA reads TGTGCCATCAGTGAGGGTCAGGGATCCAACACTGAAGCTTTCTTT. Amino acids: CAISEGQGSNTEAFF.

This chain connects TRBV7-8 to TRBJ2-1, with D maybe TRBD2 (5 bases). The CDR3 contains 13 residues. Germline V gene sequence: CDR1 SGHVS, CDR2 FQNEAQ. V was clipped by 5 bases and J by 6 bases, with 11 bases between them. The CDR3 is CASSARTGNEQFF. The CDR3 nucleotides read TGTGCCAGCAGCGCCCGGACTGGCAATGAGCAGTTCTTC.

The gene calls are TRBV2 and TRBJ1-2, with 11 bases lining up with TRBD1. The V segment lost 0 bases and the J segment 5 bases; nucleotides outside the gene matches: 2. The CDR3 sequence is 15 residues long. Looked up from germline, CDR1 is SNHLY and CDR2 is FYNNEI. The DNA for the CDR3 is TGTGCCAGCAGTGAAGCGGGGACAGGGGGTTATGGCTACACCTTC. This translates into CASSEAGTGGYGYTF. Variable domain in full (rest from reference TRBV2 and TRBJ1-2): EPEVTQTPSHQVTQMGQEVILRCVPISNHLYFYWYRQILGQKVEFLVSFYNNEISEKSEIFDDQFSVERPDGSNFTLKIRSTKLEDSAMYFCASSEAGTGGYGYTFGSGTRLTVV.

V is TRBV7-6 and J is TRBJ2-7; TRBD1 agrees at 8 bases. With 3 bases clipped from V and 7 bases from J, the junction kept 8 bases outside the gene matches. The CDR3 has 14 amino acids. Germline V CDR1 and CDR2: SGHVS, FNYEAQ. CDR3 residues: CASSLGQGAGEQYF. The CDR3 bases are TGTGCCAGCAGCTTGGGGCAGGGGGCGGGTGAGCAGTACTTC. Combining the CDR3 with reference TRBV7-6 and TRBJ2-7 gives the whole variable domain GAGVSQSPRYKVTKRGQDVALRCDPISGHVSLYWYRQALGQGPEFLTYFNYEAQQDKSGLPNDRFSAERPEGSISTLTIQRTEQRDSAMYRCASSLGQGAGEQYFGPGTRLTVT.

The chain is built from TRBV6-6 and TRBJ1-5; TRBD1 aligns across 11 bases. With V trimmed by 5 bases and J by 5 bases, 8 bases remained unmatched. CDR1 MNHNY and CDR2 SVGAGI come from the germline V gene (reference sequence). The length of the CDR3 is 16 residues. This chain's CDR3 is CASSDWEGQGDQPQHF. The CDR3 nucleotides are TGTGCCAGCAGTGACTGGGAGGGACAGGGGGATCAGCCCCAGCATTTT.

The chain combines TRBV28 with TRBJ2-3, with 11 bases aligning to TRBD2. The CDR3 is made up of 17 amino acids. V lost 1 base, J lost 8 bases, and 11 bases stayed unmatched. The germline gives CDR1 MDHEN, CDR2 SYDVKM. CDR3 DNA sequence: TGTGCCAGCAGTTTATTCCAACTAGCGGGAGTGAAGGGTACGCAGTATTTT. It encodes CASSLFQLAGVKGTQYF.

The rearrangement links TRBV5-1 to TRBJ2-7, with 9 nucleotides matching TRBD2. This CDR3 contains 16 residues. V lost 0 bases, J lost 1 base, and 5 bases stayed unmatched. Per the germline V gene, CDR1 is SGHRS and CDR2 is YFSETQ. The CDR3 loop is CASSLAGLAGSYEQYF. DNA of the CDR3: TGCGCCAGCAGCTTGGCCGGGCTAGCGGGATCCTACGAGCAGTACTTC.

The chain has TRBV6-5 and TRBJ1-2; D gene ambiguous. CDR3 length: 14 residues. Germline V gene sequence: CDR1 MNHEY, CDR2 SVGAGI. V lost 6 bases and J lost 7, with 18 bases in between. The chain's CDR3 is CASSPEGGVGGYTF. In DNA, the CDR3 is TGTGCCAGCAGCCCCGAGGGTGGGGTGGGTGGCTACACCTTC.

This clone was recorded once. The chain joins TRBV18 to TRBJ1-1, with TRBD1 matching over 12 bases. CDR1 KGHSH and CDR2 LQKENI come from the germline V gene. The J segment lost 6 bases and the V segment lost 1 base, leaving 6 bases of the junction unmatched. There are 16 residues in the CDR3. The CDR3 loop reads CASSPREGTGGPEAFF. DNA of the CDR3: TGTGCCAGCTCACCACGAGAAGGGACAGGGGGCCCTGAAGCTTTCTTT.

This chain links TRBV28 with TRBJ2-3; D remains ambiguous. The germline gives CDR1 MDHEN, CDR2 SYDVKM. V lost 3 bases, J lost 6 bases, and 7 bases lay in between. The CDR3 extends over 12 amino acids. This chain's CDR3 is CASSLLEDTQYF. In DNA, the CDR3 is TGTGCCAGCAGTTTGTTGGAGGATACGCAGTATTTT.

The rearrangement uses TRBV6-1 and TRBJ2-7, with 7 bases identical to TRBD1. Germline-derived CDR1 and CDR2 are MNHNS and SASEGT. The CDR3 contains 15 residues. V lost 2 bases to trimming and J lost 3 bases; unmatched junction nucleotides: 7. In DNA, the CDR3 is TGTGCCAGCAGTGAAATACAGGGACAGTACTACGAGCAGTACTTC. Protein: CASSEIQGQYYEQYF.